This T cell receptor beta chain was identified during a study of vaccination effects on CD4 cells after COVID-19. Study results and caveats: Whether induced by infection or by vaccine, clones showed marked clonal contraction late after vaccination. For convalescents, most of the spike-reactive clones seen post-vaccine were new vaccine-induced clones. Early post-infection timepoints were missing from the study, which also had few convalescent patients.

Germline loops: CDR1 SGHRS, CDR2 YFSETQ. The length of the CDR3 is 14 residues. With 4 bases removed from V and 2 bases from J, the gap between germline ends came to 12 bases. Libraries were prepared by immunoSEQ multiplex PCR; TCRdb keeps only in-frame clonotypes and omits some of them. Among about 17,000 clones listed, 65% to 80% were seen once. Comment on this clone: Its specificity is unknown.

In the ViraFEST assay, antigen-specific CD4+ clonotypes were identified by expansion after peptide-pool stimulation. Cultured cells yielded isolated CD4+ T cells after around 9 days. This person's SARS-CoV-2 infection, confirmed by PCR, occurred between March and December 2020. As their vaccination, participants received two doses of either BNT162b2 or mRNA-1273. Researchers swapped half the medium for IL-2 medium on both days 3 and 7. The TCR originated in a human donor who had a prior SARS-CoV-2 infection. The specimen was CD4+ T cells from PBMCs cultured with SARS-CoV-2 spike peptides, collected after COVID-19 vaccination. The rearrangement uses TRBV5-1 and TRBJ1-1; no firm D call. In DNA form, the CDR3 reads TGCGCCAGCAGCGACCCGGGAGGAAACACTGAAGCTTTCTTT. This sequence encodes CASSDPGGNTEAFF.